This T cell receptor beta chain stems from a study of chemoradiotherapy in HPV16-positive cancers (dated by TCRdb to the early 2020s). In terms of the full investigation: Candidate HPV-specific T-cell clones and common TCR motifs were defined by functional T-cell assays performed on cells from two HPV16-positive patients. The study asked whether T-cell immunity against the HPV oncoproteins E6 and E7 changes during chemoradiotherapy and whether it affects survival. TCR repertoires from under 90 patients with HPV-related cancers were then used to track the candidate HPV-specific TCRs and motifs.

Libraries came from the immunoSEQ multiplex PCR assay. Here the immuneACCESS table is served through TCRdb, limited to in-frame sequences with V and J called. Missing clones are a known gap in these copies; in checked studies unresolved V genes cover under half, and the rest lacks a known reason. This sample comprises more than 15,000 clones, 79% of them detected only once. The ten largest make up around 9.9% of the sample. Repertoires were sampled repeatedly over the course of chemoradiotherapy so that clonal expansion in the tumor microenvironment could be followed. The CDR3 sequence holds 14 residues, the cysteine and phenylalanine included. Only the CDR3 DNA is retained, 42 bases long and in frame from the first base. Trimming at the junction amounts to 5 bases on V and 3 bases on J, and the germline ends lie 13 bases apart. The germline V gene (reference sequence) sets CDR1 to SEHNR and CDR2 to FQNEAQ.

There are a few counts of this clone. Its antigen remains unidentified. Base qualities were left out, and no much larger clone turns up one base away. Beyond this particular receptor, the publication reports: The functional definition of HPV-specific T cells was derived from only a couple of HPV16-positive patients, and the survival association was reported for HPV16-positive patients. Improved recurrence-free survival in HPV16-positive patients was associated with expansion of HPV-responsive T cells during chemoradiotherapy. Expansion of candidate HPV-specific clones and E7-related TCR motifs was observed in the tumor microenvironment during treatment, whereas no such expansion was observed for non-HPV-specific T cells.

Rearrangement joined TRBV7-9 to TRBJ1-1, with the D gene uncertain. The sequence was collected from a human donor with HPV-associated anogenital cancer. The biological material was taken from a patient who underwent chemoradiotherapy. The CDR3 here reads CASSVTKGDTEAFF. The sequence in DNA is TGTGCCAGCAGCGTAACCAAGGGAGACACTGAAGCTTTCTTT.